This T cell receptor beta chain was obtained from a study of OX40 agonist ivuxolimab in advanced cancers. Study-wide background: Treatment received earlier with anti-PD-1, anti-PD-L1 or anti-CTLA-4 agents was allowed, and 40% had some.

Remarks on this clone: Antigen: not known.

Patients were excluded for autoimmune disease history or systemic immunosuppression. Points from the study as a whole: By week 6 at 0.1 to 3.0 mg/kg, blood CD4+ and CD8+ T cells had expanded clonally. The average count of expanded clones was higher among CD8+ T cells than among CD4+.

TCRdb's copy holds only in-frame clones and misses some; the assay was immunoSEQ multiplex PCR. The sample holds about 73,000 clones, under 90% seen once. Germline values: CDR1 MNHEY, CDR2 SMNVEV (reference sequence). The CDR3 loop spans 13 amino acids. V was cut by 5 bases and J by 0 bases, with 6 bases left in between. This specimen was CD4+ or CD8+ T cells sorted from blood, taken in a trial of the OX40 agonist ivuxolimab. The genes are TRBV27 and TRBJ2-3; D is unresolved. The clonotype was recovered from an adult with an advanced solid tumor such as melanoma, head and neck, liver or kidney cancer. The CDR3 spells CASSQTSTDTQYF. For the CDR3, the DNA is TGTGCCAGCAGTCAAACTAGCACAGATACGCAGTATTTT.